Following are 17 T cell receptor beta chains from one sample sequenced in a study of blood T cell repertoires in COVID-19. Profiled with immunoSEQ multiplex PCR; TCRdb holds only in-frame clones, not every one. Of about 260,000 clones listed, around 89% are singletons. The sequenced sample consisted of PBMCs or T cells enriched from blood (not recorded which). The receptors were gathered from a woman between 18 and 29 years old who had recovered from COVID-19.

This chain links TRBV10-3 with TRBJ2-1; D is possibly TRBD1 (9 bases). Per the germline V gene, CDR1 is ENHRY and CDR2 is SYGVKD. The CDR3 covers 16 residues. The V gene lost 10 bases and the J gene lost 8 bases, with 27 bases spanning the gap. The CDR3 coding sequence is TGTGCCACCGGGAGGGCCGGGACAGGGTCCCGCGATGAGCAGTTCTTC. Its protein is CATGRAGTGSRDEQFF.

V is TRBV19 and J is TRBJ1-5, with TRBD1 matching 7 bases. The V and J ends lost 4 bases and 4 bases, in that order; junction bases with no gene match: 7. The germline CDR1 and CDR2 sequences are LNHDA and SQIVND (reference sequence). The CDR3 loop spans 15 amino acids. The CDR3 region is CASSTRDSLNQPQHF. In DNA, the CDR3 is TGTGCCAGTAGTACCCGGGACAGCTTGAATCAGCCCCAGCATTTT.

The V call is TRBV28, the J call TRBJ2-7, with 9 positions matching TRBD1. This CDR3 has 14 residues. Germline assignment: CDR1 MDHEN and CDR2 SYDVKM. The V segment lost 3 bases and the J segment 6 bases; nucleotides outside the gene matches: 6. The CDR3 DNA is TGTGCCAGCAGTTTGCCGGGACAGGGTAGCGAGCAGTACTTC. Translating gives CASSLPGQGSEQYF.

Here the CDR3 DNA reads TGTGCCAGCAGTGATGGGGCAGCTAACTATGGCTACACCTTC. It translates to CASSDGAANYGYTF. The V and J genes are TRBV2 and TRBJ1-2, with D perhaps TRBD1 (5 bases). Germline CDR1 reads SNHLY; CDR2 reads FYNNEI. The CDR3 has 14 residues. The V end lost 3 bases, the J end lost 0 bases, and 8 bases lay between the germline ends.

This clone is a singleton in its sample. V gene TRBV6-5 combines with J gene TRBJ2-3; 7 nucleotides match TRBD1. There are 14 residues in the CDR3. Germline CDR1 reads MNHEY; CDR2 reads SVGAGI. The V and J ends lost 11 bases and 1 base, in that order; junction bases with no gene match: 9. The CDR3 nucleotides read TGTGCCGCCTCCCGGACAGGACGCACAGATACGCAGTATTTT. As protein: CAASRTGRTDTQYF.

J is TRBJ2-1 and V is TRBV29-1, with 8 bases fitting TRBD1. The CDR3 has 13 amino acids. The V and J ends lost 6 bases and 10 bases, in that order; junction bases with no gene match: 11. Looked up from germline, CDR1 is SQVTM and CDR2 is ANQGSEA. The CDR3 loop reads CSVDLSRGREQFF. In DNA form, the CDR3 reads TGCAGCGTCGACCTATCCAGGGGGCGCGAGCAGTTCTTC.

On this clone: This CDR3 is also generated by other DNA sequences in the sample. This chain uses TRBV5-1 with TRBJ2-2; TRBD1 matches 10 bases. With 4 bases clipped from V and 0 bases from J, the junction kept 3 bases outside the gene matches. The germline V gene has CDR1 SGHRS and CDR2 YFSETQ. The CDR3 totals 16 residues. CDR3 sequence: CASSLGQGANTGELFF. The CDR3 region has the DNA TGCGCCAGCAGCCTCGGACAGGGGGCGAACACCGGGGAGCTGTTTTTT. The full variable domain, its missing parts supplied by reference TRBV5-1 and TRBJ2-2, is KAGVTQTPRYLIKTRGQQVTLSCSPISGHRSVSWYQQTPGQGLQFLFEYFSETQRNKGNFPGRFSGRQFSNSRSEMNVSTLELGDSALYLCASSLGQGANTGELFFGEGSRLTVL.

This sequence joins TRBV5-1 and TRBJ2-1; 10 bases agree with TRBD2. CDR1 and CDR2 from the germline V gene are SGHRS and YFSETQ. This CDR3 is built from 17 residues. The ends lost 0 bases at V and 0 bases at J; junction bases unmatched: 3. In nucleotides, the CDR3 is TGCGCCAGCAGCTTGGGGTTAGCGGGGGGCTCCTACAATGAGCAGTTCTTC. Protein product: CASSLGLAGGSYNEQFF.

This clone was seen a handful of times. The chain couples TRBV19 to TRBJ1-6; D gene unclear. The CDR3 extends over 13 amino acids. V gave up 3 bases and J gave up 8 bases, with 8 bases separating them. Germline assignment: CDR1 LNHDA and CDR2 SQIVND (reference sequence). The CDR3 loop is CASSIGQDSPLHF. The DNA of the CDR3 is TGTGCCAGTAGTATTGGTCAGGATTCACCCCTCCACTTT.

This clone came up once. The gene calls are TRBV10-3 and TRBJ2-3; 8 bases line up with TRBD1. Germline values: CDR1 ENHRY, CDR2 SYGVKD. V was pared by 6 bases and J by 2 bases, with 4 bases of the junction left unmatched. CDR3 length: 14 residues. The DNA of the CDR3 is TGTGCCATCAGGGCGGGACAGGACACAGATACGCAGTATTTT. Its translation: CAIRAGQDTDTQYF.

The chain joins TRBV27 to TRBJ1-2; 7 nucleotides match TRBD1. Trimming at V came to 4 bases and at J to 4 bases, leaving 9 bases not matched to a gene. The CDR3 spans 15 residues. The V gene's germline CDR1 is MNHEY and CDR2 SMNVEV (reference sequence). The CDR3 nucleotides read TGTGCCAGCAGTTCCTCACACTGGGACAGCTATGGCTACACCTTC. Amino acid sequence: CASSSSHWDSYGYTF.

This clone was found once. The rearrangement links TRBV10-2 to TRBJ2-2; TRBD2 might be the D (6 bases). The CDR3 covers 15 residues. Looked up from germline, CDR1 is WSHSY and CDR2 is SAAADI. V was clipped by 2 bases and J by 1 base, with 8 bases between them. In DNA, the CDR3 is TGCGCCAGCAGTGAGGTAGCGGAGAACACCGGGGAGCTGTTTTTT. As protein: CASSEVAENTGELFF.

This clone was found a few times. V is TRBV6-1 and J is TRBJ1-6; the D is unclear. The CDR3 totals 17 residues. V was trimmed by 1 base and J by 0 bases, leaving 10 bases between them. Germline loops: CDR1 MNHNS, CDR2 SASEGT. The CDR3 DNA reads TGTGCCAGCAGTGAAGTAGTTAGAGGCTCCTATAATTCACCCCTCCACTTT. Its protein product is CASSEVVRGSYNSPLHF.

The chain is built from TRBV7-2 and TRBJ1-1; D ambiguous. V was trimmed by 3 bases and J by 1 base, leaving 12 bases between them. There are 15 residues in the CDR3. The germline V gene has CDR1 SGHTA and CDR2 FQGNSA. CDR3 protein: CASSLWGGRNTEAFF. As DNA, the CDR3 is TGTGCCAGCAGCTTGTGGGGAGGGAGGAACACTGAAGCTTTCTTT.

The CDR3, as DNA: TGTGCCAGCAGCCCCCCGGGGAGGGGAAACACTGAAGCTTTCTTT. Encoded protein: CASSPPGRGNTEAFF. The gene calls are TRBV9 and TRBJ1-1, with D maybe TRBD1 (5 bases). Germline V gene lookup returns CDR1 SGDLS and CDR2 YYNGEE. Trimming stripped 4 bases from V and 2 bases from J, with 15 bases between. This CDR3 region has 15 residues.

The V gene is TRBV19, the J gene TRBJ1-3; perhaps TRBD1 as D (5 bases). The CDR3 is 19 residues long. The germline gives CDR1 LNHDA, CDR2 SQIVND (reference sequence). The germline V and J ends were trimmed by 0 bases and 0 bases, with 18 bases remaining between them. The DNA for the CDR3 is TGTGCCAGTAGTATAGATCTTTTATGGGGCAAGGACTCTGGAAACACCATATATTTT. It yields the protein CASSIDLLWGKDSGNTIYF.

This clone was counted between two and nine times. The chain couples TRBV2 to TRBJ1-5, with unresolved D. Deletions cut 1 base from V and 7 bases from J, with 14 bases between. The germline V gene encodes CDR1 SNHLY and CDR2 FYNNEI. The CDR3 has 15 residues. CDR3 loop: CASSEGFQARQPQHF. CDR3 coding DNA: TGTGCCAGCAGTGAAGGCTTTCAGGCCAGACAGCCCCAGCATTTT.